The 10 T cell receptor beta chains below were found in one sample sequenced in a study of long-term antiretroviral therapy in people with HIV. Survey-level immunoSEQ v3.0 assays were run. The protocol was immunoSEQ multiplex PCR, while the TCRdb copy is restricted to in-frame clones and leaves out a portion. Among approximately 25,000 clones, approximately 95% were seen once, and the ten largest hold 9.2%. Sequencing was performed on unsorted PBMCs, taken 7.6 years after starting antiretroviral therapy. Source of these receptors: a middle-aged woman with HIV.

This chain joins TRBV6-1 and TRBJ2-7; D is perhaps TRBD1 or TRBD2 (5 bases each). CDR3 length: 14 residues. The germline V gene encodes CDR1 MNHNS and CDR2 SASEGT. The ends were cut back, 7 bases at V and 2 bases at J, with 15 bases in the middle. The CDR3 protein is CASTPPQGAYEQYF. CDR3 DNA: TGTGCCAGCACCCCCCCCCAGGGAGCCTACGAGCAGTACTTC.

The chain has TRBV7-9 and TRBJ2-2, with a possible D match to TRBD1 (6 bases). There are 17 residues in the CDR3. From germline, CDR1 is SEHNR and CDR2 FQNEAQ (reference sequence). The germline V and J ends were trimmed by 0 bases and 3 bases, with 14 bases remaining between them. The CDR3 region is CASSLALGTLDTGELFF. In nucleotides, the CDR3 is TGTGCCAGCAGCTTAGCTCTCGGGACATTGGACACCGGGGAGCTGTTTTTT.

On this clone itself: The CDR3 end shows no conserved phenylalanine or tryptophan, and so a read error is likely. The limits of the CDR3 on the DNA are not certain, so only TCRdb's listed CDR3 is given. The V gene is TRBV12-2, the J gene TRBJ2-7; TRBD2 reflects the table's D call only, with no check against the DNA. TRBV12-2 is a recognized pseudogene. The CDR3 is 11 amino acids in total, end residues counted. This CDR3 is CASRRVKRVRL.

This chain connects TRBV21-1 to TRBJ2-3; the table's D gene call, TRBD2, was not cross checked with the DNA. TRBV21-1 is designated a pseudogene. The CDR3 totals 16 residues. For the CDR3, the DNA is TGTGCCAGCAGTCACTCGACTAGCGAGGAAACAGATACGCAGTATTTT. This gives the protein CASSHSTSEETDTQYF.

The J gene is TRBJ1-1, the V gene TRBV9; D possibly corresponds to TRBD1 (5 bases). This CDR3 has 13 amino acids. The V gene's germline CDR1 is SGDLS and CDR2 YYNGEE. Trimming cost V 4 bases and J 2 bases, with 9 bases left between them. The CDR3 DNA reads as TGTGCCAGCAGCAGAGGACAAAACACTGAAGCTTTCTTT. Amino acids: CASSRGQNTEAFF.

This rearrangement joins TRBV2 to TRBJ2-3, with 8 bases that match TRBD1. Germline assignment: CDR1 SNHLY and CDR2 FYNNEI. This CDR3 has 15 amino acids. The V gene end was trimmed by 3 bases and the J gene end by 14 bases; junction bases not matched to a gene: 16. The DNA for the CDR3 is TGTGCCAGCAGTGAGAGGACAGGGAACTGGATTGGGTGGTATTTT. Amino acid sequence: CASSERTGNWIGWYF.

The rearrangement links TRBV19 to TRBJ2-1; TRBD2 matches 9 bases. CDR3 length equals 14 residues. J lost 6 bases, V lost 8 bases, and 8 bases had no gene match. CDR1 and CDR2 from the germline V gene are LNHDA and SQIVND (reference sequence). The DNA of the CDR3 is TGTGCCAGTTCGGAGGGGACTAGCCGCAATGAGCAGTTCTTC. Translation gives CASSEGTSRNEQFF.

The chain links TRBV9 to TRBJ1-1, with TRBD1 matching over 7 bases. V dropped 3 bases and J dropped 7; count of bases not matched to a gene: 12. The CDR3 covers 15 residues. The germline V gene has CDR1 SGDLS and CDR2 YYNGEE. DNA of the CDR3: TGTGCCAGCAGCGCATCGGACAGGCCCTCCGATGAAGCTTTCTTT. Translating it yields CASSASDRPSDEAFF.

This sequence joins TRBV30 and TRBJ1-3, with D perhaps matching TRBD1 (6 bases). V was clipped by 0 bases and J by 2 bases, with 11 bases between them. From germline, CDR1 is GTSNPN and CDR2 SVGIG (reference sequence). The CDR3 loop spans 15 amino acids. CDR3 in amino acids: CAWSVRGRAGNTIYF. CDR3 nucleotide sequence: TGTGCCTGGAGTGTTCGGGGGCGAGCTGGAAACACCATATATTTT.

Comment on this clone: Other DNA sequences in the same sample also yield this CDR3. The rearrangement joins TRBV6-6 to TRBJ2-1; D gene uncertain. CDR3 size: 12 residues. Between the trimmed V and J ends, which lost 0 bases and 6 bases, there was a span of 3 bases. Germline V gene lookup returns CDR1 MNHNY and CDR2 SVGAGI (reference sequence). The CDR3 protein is CASSYSGNEQFF. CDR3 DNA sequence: TGTGCCAGCAGTTACTCGGGCAATGAGCAGTTCTTC.